A single sample is the source of the 5 T cell receptor beta chains below, sequenced in a study of regulatory T cells in long-lasting Graves disease. The authors built TCR beta libraries using iRepertoire HTBI primers and Arm-PCR of CDR3 regions. TCRdb re-analysed the multiplex PCR reads in MiXCR, keeping a single row per CDR3 protein. This table holds roughly 560,000 distinct CDR3 sequences, around 15% found once. Indicated time point: newly diagnosed GD, antithyroid drugs for less than 3 months. The TCR library used RNA extracted from PBMCs. These same records also appear under a second study, on T cells in Graves' hyperthyroidism and ophthalmopathy.

This specimen was peripheral blood mononuclear cells (PBMCs), taken at new diagnosis, from a patient treated with antithyroid drugs. The receptors derive from a woman aged 35-65 years with Graves disease.

This clonotype was detected a few times. The chain has TRBV5-1 and TRBJ1-6, with TRBD1 matching 9 bases. This CDR3 has 16 amino acids. Looked up from germline, CDR1 is SGHRS and CDR2 is YFSETQ. V was clipped by 3 bases and J by 10 bases; unmatched bases: 11. This chain's CDR3 is CASSWGTGQSGSPLHF. The CDR3 nucleotides are TGCGCCAGCAGCTGGGGGACAGGGCAGTCGGGATCACCCCTCCACTTT.

With regard to this clonotype: Given a much more abundant clone one base away, this may be a read error. V usage is TRBV7-2 and J usage is TRBJ2-5; D may match TRBD1 or TRBD2 (5 bases each). V shed 8 bases and J shed 5 bases, with 24 bases lying between them. Germline CDR1 is SGHTA and CDR2 is FQGNSA. The CDR3 runs to 16 residues. CDR3 in amino acids: CASGSSGQRGLETQYF. CDR3 nucleotides: TGTGCCAGCGGCTCCAGCGGACAACGGGGATTGGAGACCCAGTACTTC.

The chain couples TRBV10-2 to TRBJ1-5; 11 bases map to TRBD1. The CDR3 is 14 amino acids. Germline CDR1 reads WSHSY; CDR2 reads SAAADI. Trimming cost V 8 bases and J 10 bases; bases outside gene matches: 10. CDR3 region: CASRRGTGGTPQHF. The CDR3 DNA sequence: TGCGCCAGCCGGCGCGGGACAGGGGGAACCCCCCAGCATTTT.

The chain combines TRBV5-4 with TRBJ2-2, with 10 positions matching TRBD1. The CDR3 sequence is 15 residues long. Germline CDR1 reads SGHNT; CDR2 reads YYREEE (reference sequence). V lost 4 bases and J lost 5; bases outside the gene matches: 5. The CDR3 reads CASSPRQGATGELFF. The CDR3 bases are TGTGCCAGCAGCCCCAGACAGGGGGCGACCGGGGAGCTGTTTTTT.

The chain has TRBV19 and TRBJ2-2; D perhaps matches TRBD1 (5 bases). The V end lost 2 bases, the J end lost 5 bases, and 9 bases lay between the germline ends. The CDR3 contains 14 residues. Germline V gives CDR1 LNHDA, CDR2 SQIVND (reference sequence). CDR3 sequence reads: CASSIQQETGELFF. DNA of the CDR3: TGTGCCAGTAGTATACAACAGGAAACCGGGGAGCTGTTTTTT.